The 7 T cell receptor beta chains below all came from one sample that was sequenced in a study of blood T cell repertoires in COVID-19. Profiling relied on immunoSEQ multiplex PCR, and the TCRdb table lists in-frame clones only, not all of them. This repertoire shows about 74,000 clones, 80% to 90% found once; its top ten account for around 5%. The sample taken for sequencing was peripheral blood. The source of these receptors is a woman aged 80 or over with acute or convalescent COVID-19.

This rearrangement joins TRBV7-8 to TRBJ2-7; TRBD1 is a possible D gene (5 bases). The CDR3 runs 12 residues. Between the trimmed V and J ends, which lost 5 bases and 3 bases, there was a span of 8 bases. CDR1 and CDR2 (germline): SGHVS, FQNEAQ. The CDR3 region is CASSGQGYEQYF. Here the CDR3 DNA reads TGTGCCAGCAGCGGCCAGGGCTACGAGCAGTACTTC.

V usage is TRBV13 and J usage is TRBJ2-1; 10 positions match TRBD2. The germline CDR1 and CDR2 sequences are PRHDT and FYEKMQ (reference sequence). CDR3 size: 13 residues. Germline trimming cut 6 bases from V and 7 bases from J; bases unmatched to any gene: 3. CDR3 in DNA: TGTGCCAGCAGGGTACTAGCGGGGAATGAGCAGTTCTTC. It codes for CASRVLAGNEQFF.

The chain links TRBV12-5 to TRBJ2-5; D might be TRBD2 (6 bases). The CDR3 contains 17 residues. Per germline, CDR1 LGHNT and CDR2 FRNRAP. With 1 base removed from V and 5 bases from J, the gap between germline ends came to 20 bases. The CDR3 nucleotides are TGTGCTAGTGGTTTGGGGTCGGGCTTCGGAGGGTCTGAGACCCAGTACTTC. Amino acids: CASGLGSGFGGSETQYF.

The chain uses TRBV4-1 and TRBJ2-1; 11 nucleotides agree with TRBD2. The CDR3 totals 20 residues. The junction had 11 bases not matched to a gene; V was cut back by 0 bases and J by 1 base. Germline lookup yields CDR1 MGHRA and CDR2 YSYEKL. CDR3 sequence reads: CASSQDNSGRAVASYNEQFF. In DNA form, the CDR3 reads TGCGCCAGCAGCCAAGATAATAGCGGGAGGGCGGTCGCGTCCTACAATGAGCAGTTCTTC.

The J gene is TRBJ1-1, the V gene TRBV4-2, with 10 bases identical to TRBD1. The junction had 10 bases not matched to a gene; V was cut back by 1 base and J by 2 bases. This CDR3 has 18 residues. Germline V CDR1 and CDR2: LGHNA, YNFKEQ. The CDR3 is CASSQAFRDRGGNTEAFF. DNA for the CDR3: TGTGCCAGCAGCCAAGCCTTCCGGGACAGGGGTGGAAACACTGAAGCTTTCTTT.

V usage is TRBV7-9 and J usage is TRBJ1-6; D is unclear. CDR1 is SEHNR and CDR2 is FQNEAQ in the germline V gene (reference sequence). The CDR3 covers 14 residues. Trimming took 3 bases from V and 5 from J, leaving 8 bases between them. CDR3 amino acids: CASSLDTDNSPLHF. As DNA, the CDR3 is TGTGCCAGCAGCTTGGATACAGATAATTCACCCCTCCACTTT.

This chain joins TRBV3-1 (or the pseudogene TRBV3-2) and TRBJ1-2; no definite D call. Germline assignment: CDR1 LGHDT and CDR2 YNNKEL (reference sequence). Between the trimmed V and J ends, which lost 0 bases and 5 bases, there was a span of 7 bases. The CDR3 length is 13 residues. The CDR3 loop reads CASSQEGSYGYTF. CDR3 DNA sequence: TGTGCCAGCAGCCAAGAAGGGAGTTATGGCTACACCTTC.